This TCR beta chain derives from a study of T cells in Graves' hyperthyroidism and ophthalmopathy. The investigators amplified TCR beta CDR3 regions from RNA transcripts. The HTBI set primed first-round TCR CDR3 RT-PCR. TCRdb passed the multiplex PCR reads through MiXCR, listing each CDR3 protein once. The repertoire has a few hundred thousand distinct CDR3 sequences, approximately 15% of them found once; the top ten carry 3% to 4%. In its sample, this clonotype was seen many times. Sequencing used blood. The origin of this receptor is a woman in her thirties or forties with Graves' ophthalmopathy.

The CDR3 DNA reads TGCGCCAGCAGCTTGTCAGGTCGGTCGGTCACCGGGGAGCTGTTTTTT. Translating it yields CASSLSGRSVTGELFF. The V and J genes are TRBV5-1 and TRBJ2-2; unclear D gene. The CDR3 contains 16 residues. The V gene lost 1 base and the J gene lost 4 bases, with 14 bases spanning the gap. Germline V gives CDR1 SGHRS, CDR2 YFSETQ.